The rows below give T cell receptor beta chains drawn from one sample of a study of cytomegalovirus exposure and HLA in healthy donors. Only in-frame clones appear in the TCRdb table, and some are missing; sequencing was by immunoSEQ multiplex PCR. The data hold about 180,000 clones, with 85% observed a single time. The sample taken for sequencing was PBMCs. The receptor source for this set is a man younger than 35 in good health and CMV-seropositive. CDR3s include the opening cysteine and the closing phenylalanine or tryptophan. D genes are given only for firm matches. Clone size is stated in some rows and not others, as once, few, many or a class when expanded.

J: TRBJ2-3
size: NA
D: NA
V: TRBV27
CDR3: CASSLTLGTDTQYF
DNA: TGTGCCAGCAGTCTAACGCTAGGCACAGATACGCAGTATTTT

J: TRBJ1-2
size: NA
D: NA
V: TRBV23-1
CDR3: CASSPAGGGAYGYTF
DNA: TGCGCCAGCAGTCCAGCCGGGGGAGGGGCCTATGGCTACACCTTC

J: TRBJ2-2
size: NA
D: NA
V: TRBV7-2
CDR3: CASSLKVVGTLNTGELFF
DNA: TGTGCCAGCAGCTTAAAAGTTGTCGGGACACTGAACACCGGGGAGCTGTTTTTT

J: TRBJ2-7
size: few
D: TRBD2
V: TRBV5-1
CDR3: CASSPGLAYYEQYF
DNA: TGCGCCAGCAGCCCCGGACTAGCCTACTACGAGCAGTACTTC

J: TRBJ2-7
size: NA
D: NA
V: TRBV27
CDR3: CASGSLAGRSYEQYF
DNA: TGTGCCAGCGGATCTCTGGCGGGCCGCTCCTACGAGCAGTACTTC

J: TRBJ2-5
size: NA
D: NA
V: TRBV5-6
CDR3: CASSGPGAWETQYF
DNA: TGTGCCAGCAGCGGACCGGGAGCCTGGGAGACCCAGTACTTC

J: TRBJ1-2
size: NA
D: TRBD1
V: TRBV15
CDR3: CATSSGQGAYGYTF
DNA: TGTGCCACCAGCAGCGGACAGGGGGCCTATGGCTACACCTTC

J: TRBJ1-4
size: few
D: NA
V: TRBV30
CDR3: CAARGDNEKLFF
DNA: TGTGCCGCTCGGGGAGATAATGAAAAACTGTTTTTT

J: TRBJ2-7
size: once
D: NA
V: TRBV28
CDR3: CASRRDPGSSYEQYF
DNA: TGTGCCAGCAGGCGGGATCCAGGGTCCTCCTACGAGCAGTACTTC

J: TRBJ1-2
size: NA
D: NA
V: TRBV27
CDR3: CASRTANYGYTF
DNA: TGTGCCAGTAGGACAGCAAACTATGGCTACACCTTC

J: TRBJ2-7
size: NA
D: NA
V: TRBV2
CDR3: CASKRVDSYEQYF
DNA: TGTGCCAGCAAGCGTGTCGACTCCTACGAGCAGTACTTC

J: TRBJ2-7
size: NA
D: TRBD1
V: TRBV27
CDR3: CASSPPHRGEVSYEQYF
DNA: TGTGCCAGCAGTCCCCCACACAGGGGTGAGGTCTCCTACGAGCAGTACTTC